The 30 T cell receptor beta chains below come from one sample, sequenced in a study of blood T cell repertoires in COVID-19. The repertoire was sequenced with immunoSEQ multiplex PCR; TCRdb's copy has only in-frame clones and lacks some. This table has some 150,000 clones, roughly 81% appearing once. Sequencing input: peripheral blood. The receptors here all came from a human donor with acute or convalescent COVID-19. The donor label of this sample is uncertain.

The rearrangement links TRBV5-8 to TRBJ2-5, with TRBD1 as a possible D gene (8 bases). Germline V gives CDR1 SGHTS, CDR2 YDEGEE. Trimming removed 4 bases at V and 5 bases at J, with 15 bases between. This CDR3 has 14 residues. As DNA, the CDR3 is TGTGCCAGCAGCGGGGGGGGACAGGAGGAGACCCAGTACTTC. Translation gives CASSGGGQEETQYF.

DNA of the CDR3: TGTGCCAGCAGCTTAGGGCAGGTCGAAGGCTACACCTTC. Protein sequence: CASSLGQVEGYTF. V and J are TRBV7-2 and TRBJ1-2, with D uncertain. The germline V gene has CDR1 SGHTA and CDR2 FQGNSA. V lost 1 base, J lost 8 bases, and 11 bases lay in between. The CDR3 runs to 13 residues.

This sequence joins TRBV7-2 and TRBJ2-7; D unclear. CDR1 and CDR2 (germline): SGHTA, FQGNSA. Trimming took off 6 bases at V and 3 bases at J, with 18 bases between the two ends. The CDR3 totals 15 residues. Here the CDR3 reads CASSGGLSEIYEQYV. The CDR3, as DNA: TGTGCCAGCAGTGGCGGTCTAAGCGAGATCTACGAGCAGTACGTC.

This sequence joins TRBV5-6 and TRBJ2-5; 11 positions match TRBD1. Germline lookup yields CDR1 SGHDT and CDR2 YYEEEE. The CDR3 has 16 residues. The V segment lost 1 base and the J segment 5 bases; nucleotides outside the gene matches: 7. Here the CDR3 DNA reads TGTGCCAGCAGCTTGACCGGACAGGGGGCAAGGGAGACCCAGTACTTC. This translates into CASSLTGQGARETQYF.

The chain carries TRBV7-9 and TRBJ1-1; 10 bases are a match to TRBD1. Germline CDR1 SEHNR, CDR2 FQNEAQ (reference sequence). V shed 4 bases and J 5 bases; nucleotides not matched to a gene: 4. The CDR3 runs to 14 residues. The CDR3 here is CASSSWTGGTEAFF. In nucleotides, the CDR3 is TGTGCCAGCAGCTCTTGGACAGGGGGGACTGAAGCTTTCTTT.

The genes are TRBV6-2 or TRBV6-3 and TRBJ2-7; 9 positions agree with TRBD1. V lost 2 bases to trimming and J lost 4 bases; unmatched junction nucleotides: 6. Germline CDR1 is MNHEY and CDR2 is SVGEGT. This CDR3 comprises 15 residues. CDR3 nucleotide sequence: TGTGCCAGCAGTTACGGCGGGACAGGGACTTACGAGCAGTACGTC. Translating it yields CASSYGGTGTYEQYV.

The CDR3 loop is CASSRSFGDTEAFF. The CDR3 DNA is TGTGCCAGCAGTAGGTCATTCGGGGACACTGAAGCTTTCTTT. The V and J genes are TRBV7-3 and TRBJ1-1; D is ambiguous. V was cut by 6 bases and J by 3 bases, with 14 bases left in between. The CDR3 runs 14 residues. Germline V gene sequence: CDR1 SGHTA, CDR2 FQGTGA.

Details on this clone: At one of its ends the junction is not consistent with the germline gene, which may arise from a read error. The chain carries TRBV6-1 and TRBJ1-2, with a weak D call TRBD1 (5 bases). The CDR3 totals 14 residues. The V gene's germline CDR1 is MNHNS and CDR2 SASEGT. CDR3 coding DNA: TGTGCCAGCAGTGAAGCTTCCTGGACATACAACCAACCCTTC. Amino acid sequence: CASSEASWTYNQPF.

The table lists this clone with a count of one. The chain combines TRBV5-1 with TRBJ2-2, with 8 positions matching TRBD1. The CDR3 spans 16 residues. The trim removed 2 bases at V and 5 bases at J, leaving 8 bases unmatched. Germline V gives CDR1 SGHRS, CDR2 YFSETQ. As DNA, the CDR3 is TGCGCCAGCAGCTTTGATGGACAGGGTATTACCGGGGAGCTGTTTTTT. Amino acid sequence: CASSFDGQGITGELFF.

In its sample, this clone was seen once. The chain recombines TRBV7-2 with TRBJ1-2; D remains unclear. CDR1 SGHTA and CDR2 FQGNSA come from the germline V gene. V lost 1 base to trimming and J lost 4 bases, with 7 bases between them. This CDR3 has 13 amino acids. This CDR3 is CASSLEAGYGYTF. CDR3 nucleotides: TGTGCCAGCAGCTTAGAGGCGGGCTATGGCTACACCTTC.

This sequence joins TRBV30 and TRBJ1-5, with TRBD1 as a possible D gene (6 bases). This CDR3 spans 14 amino acids. The V end lost 3 bases, the J end lost 1 base, and 10 bases lay between the germline ends. CDR1 GTSNPN and CDR2 SVGIG come from the germline V gene (reference sequence). The CDR3: CAWSPGESNQPQHF. CDR3 nucleotides: TGTGCCTGGAGCCCAGGGGAGAGCAATCAGCCCCAGCATTTT. Full variable domain (missing parts from reference TRBV30 and TRBJ1-5): SQTIHQWPATLVQPVGSPLSLECTVEGTSNPNLYWYRQAAGRGLQLLFYSVGIGQISSEVPQNLSASRPQDRQFILSSKKLLLSDSGFYLCAWSPGESNQPQHFGDGTRLSIL.

V usage is TRBV6-5 and J usage is TRBJ1-4, with D hard to call. This CDR3 is 13 amino acids long. V was clipped by 0 bases and J by 7 bases, with 6 bases between them. Germline CDR1 reads MNHEY; CDR2 reads SVGAGI. CDR3 DNA: TGTGCCAGCAGTTACTCGCTAGGTGAAAAACTGTTTTTT. Translation: CASSYSLGEKLFF.

The sample holds a few counts of this clone. The V gene is TRBV7-2, the J gene TRBJ1-6; 7 bases are shared with TRBD1. The length of the CDR3 is 18 residues. Looked up from germline, CDR1 is SGHTA and CDR2 is FQGNSA. Trimming took 4 bases from V and 5 from J; bases not matched to a gene: 14. The CDR3 DNA is TGTGCCAGCAGCTCTTCTTGGACAGGAGGAGTACATAATTCACCCCTCCACTTT. This sequence encodes CASSSSWTGGVHNSPLHF.

V usage is TRBV5-6 and J usage is TRBJ2-2; 7 nucleotides align to TRBD1. V shed 3 bases and J 0 bases; nucleotides not matched to a gene: 5. From germline, CDR1 is SGHDT and CDR2 YYEEEE. The CDR3 sequence is 16 residues long. CDR3 bases: TGTGCCAGCAGCTCCCGACAGGGATCGAACACCGGGGAGCTGTTTTTT. Amino acids: CASSSRQGSNTGELFF. Filled out from reference TRBV5-6 and TRBJ2-2, the complete variable domain reads DAGVTQSPTHLIKTRGQQVTLRCSPKSGHDTVSWYQQALGQGPQFIFQYYEEEERQRGNFPDRFSGHQFPNYSSELNVNALLLGDSALYLCASSSRQGSNTGELFFGEGSRLTVL.

The chain joins TRBV24-1 to TRBJ2-5, with 7 nucleotides matching TRBD1. CDR3 size: 17 residues. Trimming cost V 1 base and J 2 bases; bases outside gene matches: 9. Germline loops: CDR1 KGHDR, CDR2 SFDVKD. The CDR3 DNA follows: TGTGCCACCAGTGATTTCGGCCTCCCGGGACAGCAAGAGACCCAGTACTTC. Translated: CATSDFGLPGQQETQYF.

DNA for the CDR3: TGTGCCAGCAGCTCGACCGGGACAGGGTATGAAAAACTGTTTTTT. Translated, it gives CASSSTGTGYEKLFF. The genes are TRBV5-6 and TRBJ1-4; TRBD1 agrees at 9 bases. The CDR3 contains 15 residues. V lost 3 bases, J lost 6 bases, and 6 bases stayed unmatched. Germline V gene data show CDR1 as SGHDT and CDR2 as YYEEEE.

The chain combines TRBV5-8 with TRBJ1-6; 8 nucleotides agree with TRBD1. The CDR3 has 14 amino acids. The ends lost 2 bases at V and 12 bases at J; junction bases unmatched: 7. In germline, CDR1 is SGHTS, CDR2 YDEGEE. DNA of the CDR3: TGTGCCAGCAGCTTCGGACAGGGTCATGAACCCCTCCACTTT. It is translated as CASSFGQGHEPLHF.

The chain has TRBV27 and TRBJ2-7, with 8 bases fitting TRBD2. The V gene end was trimmed by 2 bases and the J gene end by 2 bases; junction bases not matched to a gene: 5. Looked up from germline, CDR1 is MNHEY and CDR2 is SMNVEV (reference sequence). CDR3 length equals 15 residues. The CDR3 sequence: CASSLAGTRTYEQYV. The DNA for the CDR3 is TGTGCCAGCAGTTTAGCCGGGACTAGGACCTACGAGCAGTACGTC.

The chain links TRBV5-1 to TRBJ2-5; TRBD1 aligns across 7 bases. Germline CDR1 is SGHRS and CDR2 is YFSETQ. The CDR3 extends over 15 amino acids. V lost 0 bases, J lost 2 bases, and 4 bases stayed unmatched. The CDR3 DNA follows: TGCGCCAGCAGCTTGGTAGGACAGGTTCAAGAGACCCAGTACTTC. Translated, it gives CASSLVGQVQETQYF.

This clone was picked up one time. The chain employs TRBV19 and TRBJ1-3; D is unclear. The CDR3 has 14 residues. Germline lookup yields CDR1 LNHDA and CDR2 SQIVND (reference sequence). Trimming left V 3 bases short and J 1 base short, with 7 bases between. CDR3 nucleotides: TGTGCCAGTAGTATTGGCCCATCTGGAAACACCATATATTTT. Its protein is CASSIGPSGNTIYF.

V and J are TRBV18 and TRBJ2-2; the D gene is possibly TRBD1 (6 bases). The germline CDR1 and CDR2 sequences are KGHSH and LQKENI. The CDR3 runs to 13 residues. V lost 6 bases to trimming and J lost 4 bases, with 9 bases between them. The CDR3 reads CASSLQGTGELFF. DNA for the CDR3: TGTGCCAGCTCGCTACAGGGCACCGGGGAGCTGTTTTTT.

The chain links TRBV6-5 to TRBJ2-7, with no clear D. The CDR3 sequence is 14 residues long. V gave up 2 bases and J gave up 3 bases, with 11 bases separating them. Looked up from germline, CDR1 is MNHEY and CDR2 is SVGAGI. CDR3 sequence reads: CASSYLTKRYEQYF. The CDR3 coding sequence is TGTGCCAGCAGTTACCTTACTAAGCGCTACGAGCAGTACTTC.

The rearrangement links TRBV3-1 (or the pseudogene TRBV3-2) to TRBJ1-2; D possibly corresponds to TRBD1 (6 bases). Between the trimmed V and J ends, which lost 2 bases and 5 bases, there was a span of 9 bases. The CDR3 covers 13 residues. Germline assignment: CDR1 LGHDT and CDR2 YNNKEL (reference sequence). The CDR3 bases are TGTGCCAGCAGCCAAATTAGGGGGTATGGCTACACCTTC. Amino acids: CASSQIRGYGYTF.

The rearrangement links TRBV4-1 to TRBJ1-2, with 8 bases matching TRBD1. The CDR3 spans 14 residues. In germline, CDR1 is MGHRA, CDR2 YSYEKL. The V gene end was trimmed by 1 base and the J gene end by 4 bases; junction bases not matched to a gene: 2. Here the CDR3 reads CASSQGQGTYGYTF. The CDR3 DNA is TGCGCCAGCAGCCAAGGACAGGGGACCTATGGCTACACCTTC.

The chain joins TRBV4-1 to TRBJ2-3; D gene ambiguous. Germline V lookup: CDR1 MGHRA, CDR2 YSYEKL. The CDR3 has 13 residues. The V gene lost 3 bases and the J gene lost 6 bases, with 10 bases spanning the gap. The CDR3 reads CASSHETRDTQYF. In nucleotides, the CDR3 is TGCGCCAGCAGCCACGAAACCAGGGATACGCAGTATTTT.

As to this clone: In the same sample, other DNA sequences code for this CDR3. The chain employs TRBV7-9 and TRBJ1-1; D uncertain. Per the germline V gene, CDR1 is SEHNR and CDR2 is FQNEAQ (reference sequence). This CDR3 is 12 amino acids long. V was cut by 1 base and J by 7 bases, with 7 bases left in between. Here the CDR3 DNA reads TGTGCCAGCAGCTTAGGGGCAGGTGAAGCTTTCTTT. This encodes CASSLGAGEAFF. The complete variable domain, with remaining parts taken from reference TRBV7-9 and TRBJ1-1, reads DTGVSQNPRHKITKRGQNVTFRCDPISEHNRLYWYRQTLGQGPEFLTYFQNEAQLEKSRLLSDRFSAERPKGSFSTLEIQRTEQGDSAMYLCASSLGAGEAFFGQGTRLTVV.

V usage is TRBV6-4 and J usage is TRBJ2-1; 11 bases align to TRBD2. CDR1 and CDR2 from the germline V gene are MRHNA and SNTAGT. The CDR3 consists of 15 residues. V lost 8 bases and J lost 2; bases outside the gene matches: 5. The chain's CDR3 is CASSGTSGAYNEQFF. In DNA, the CDR3 is TGTGCCAGCTCAGGGACTAGCGGCGCCTACAATGAGCAGTTCTTC.

The chain combines TRBV5-4 with TRBJ2-7; D perhaps matches TRBD1 (7 bases). This CDR3 comprises 14 residues. CDR1 is SGHNT, CDR2 YYREEE, per germline (reference sequence). V lost 3 bases and J lost 6, with 16 bases in between. CDR3 bases: TGTGCCAGCAGCTGGGAGGTGACAGGGACCGAGCAGTACTTC. As protein: CASSWEVTGTEQYF.

The gene calls are TRBV29-1 and TRBJ1-1; 7 nucleotides match TRBD1. This CDR3 is built from 13 residues. In germline, CDR1 is SQVTM, CDR2 ANQGSEA. The J segment lost 5 bases and the V segment lost 5 bases, leaving 8 bases of the junction unmatched. Here the CDR3 DNA reads TGCAGCGTTTTGAAGGGGGCAGGAACTGAAGCTTTCTTT. Translating it yields CSVLKGAGTEAFF.

The gene calls are TRBV28 and TRBJ2-7; D might be TRBD2 (6 bases). The CDR3 sequence is 14 residues long. CDR1 is MDHEN and CDR2 is SYDVKM in the germline V gene. Trimming removed 2 bases from V and 4 bases from J, with 12 bases in between. The CDR3, as DNA: TGTGCCAGCAGTTTAGGAGGGTTAGCATACGAGCAGTACTTC. Its protein is CASSLGGLAYEQYF. Filled out from reference TRBV28 and TRBJ2-7, the complete variable domain reads DVKVTQSSRYLVKRTGEKVFLECVQDMDHENMFWYRQDPGLGLRLIYFSYDVKMKEKGDIPEGYSVSREKKERFSLILESASTNQTSMYLCASSLGGLAYEQYFGPGTRLTVT.